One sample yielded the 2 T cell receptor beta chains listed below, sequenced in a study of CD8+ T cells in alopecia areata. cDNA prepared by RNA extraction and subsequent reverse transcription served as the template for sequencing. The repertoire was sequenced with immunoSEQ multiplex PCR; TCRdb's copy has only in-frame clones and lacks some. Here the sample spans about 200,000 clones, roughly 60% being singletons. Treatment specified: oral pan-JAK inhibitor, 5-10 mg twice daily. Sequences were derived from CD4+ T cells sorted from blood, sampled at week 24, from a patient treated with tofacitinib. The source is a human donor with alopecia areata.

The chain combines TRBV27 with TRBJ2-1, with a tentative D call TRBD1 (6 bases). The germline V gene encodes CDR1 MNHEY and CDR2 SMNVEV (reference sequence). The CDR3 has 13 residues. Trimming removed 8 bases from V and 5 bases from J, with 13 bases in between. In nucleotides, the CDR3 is TGTGCCAGCGGGTACAGGGTGGACAATGAGCAGTTCTTC. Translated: CASGYRVDNEQFF.

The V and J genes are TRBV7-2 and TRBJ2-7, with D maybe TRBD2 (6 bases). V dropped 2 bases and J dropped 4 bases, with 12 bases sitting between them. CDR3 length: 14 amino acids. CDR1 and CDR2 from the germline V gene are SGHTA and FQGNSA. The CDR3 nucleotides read TGTGCCAGCAGCTTACGAGCGGGCGGGTACGAGCAGTACTTC. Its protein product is CASSLRAGGYEQYF. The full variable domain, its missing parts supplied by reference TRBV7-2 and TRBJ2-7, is GAGVSQSPSNKVTEKGKDVELRCDPISGHTALYWYRQSLGQGLEFLIYFQGNSAPDKSGLPSDRFSAERTGGSVSTLTIQRTQQEDSAVYLCASSLRAGGYEQYFGPGTRLTVT.